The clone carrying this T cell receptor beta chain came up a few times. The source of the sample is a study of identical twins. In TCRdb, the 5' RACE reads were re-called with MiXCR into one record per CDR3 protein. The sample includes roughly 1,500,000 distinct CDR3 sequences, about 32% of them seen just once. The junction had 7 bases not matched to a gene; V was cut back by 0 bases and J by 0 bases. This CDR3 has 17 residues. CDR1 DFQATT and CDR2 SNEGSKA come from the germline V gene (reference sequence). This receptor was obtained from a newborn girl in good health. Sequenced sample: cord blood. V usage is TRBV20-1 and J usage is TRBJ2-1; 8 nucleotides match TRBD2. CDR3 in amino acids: CSAREIAGMSSYNEQFF. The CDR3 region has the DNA TGCAGTGCTAGAGAAATAGCGGGGATGTCCTCCTACAATGAGCAGTTCTTC.